This paragraph covers one T cell receptor (beta chain) sequence. The antigen remains undetermined. Generated by immunoSEQ multiplex PCR, the TCRdb table keeps only in-frame clones and is missing some. The sample carries around 110,000 clones, around 92% recorded once. The CDR3 runs to 18 residues. Trimming took 4 bases from V and 3 from J; bases not matched to a gene: 18. Germline V gene lookup returns CDR1 SGHAT and CDR2 FQNNGV. This sample was taken from a study of T cell responses to AZD1222 COVID-19 vaccine. The study's findings and limits: Just six AZD1222 recipients were seropositive at baseline. Females outnumbered males among donors, who were mostly white British; clonal diversity was possibly underestimated. Elevations in Spike-specific TCR breadth and depth followed administration of two AZD1222 doses.

The chain carries TRBV11-2 and TRBJ2-7; 7 bases agree with TRBD1. The specimen was peripheral blood, collected on day 0 of AZD1222 vaccination. The sequence was collected from an adult in good health. The CDR3 region has the DNA TGTGCCAGCAGCTCCTACCTAGCCAGACAGGGTGGGTACTACGAGCAGTACTTC. Translated, it gives CASSSYLARQGGYYEQYF.